Each of the 21 T cell receptor beta chains below was sequenced from the same sample in a study of T cell responses to AZD1222 COVID-19 vaccine. Profiling relied on immunoSEQ multiplex PCR, and the TCRdb table lists in-frame clones only, not all of them. The repertoire holds approximately 100,000 clones, with roughly 84% as singletons. Specimen: peripheral blood, collected on day 0 of AZD1222 vaccination. The receptor source for this set is an adult in good health.

V gene TRBV6-5 combines with J gene TRBJ2-7; 11 bases fit TRBD2. This CDR3 contains 14 residues. Germline V CDR1 and CDR2: MNHEY, SVGAGI. The V gene end was trimmed by 6 bases and the J gene end by 4 bases; junction bases not matched to a gene: 5. The CDR3 spells CASSRGTSGYEQYF. CDR3 coding DNA: TGTGCCAGCAGCCGGGGGACTAGCGGATACGAGCAGTACTTC.

The rearrangement uses TRBV11-2 and TRBJ1-1; TRBD1 matches at 10 bases. The CDR3 contains 15 residues. Germline CDR1 is SGHAT and CDR2 is FQNNGV. Trimming took 1 base from V and 5 from J; bases not matched to a gene: 4. This CDR3 reads CASSLVGTGVTEAFF. The CDR3 bases are TGTGCCAGCAGCTTAGTTGGGACAGGGGTTACTGAAGCTTTCTTT.

The chain employs TRBV15 and TRBJ2-5, with TRBD2 as a possible D gene (6 bases). V was shortened by 0 bases and J by 3 bases, with 8 bases between the two germline ends. CDR3 length: 14 amino acids. Germline-derived CDR1 and CDR2 are LNHNV and YYDKDF (reference sequence). The CDR3 sequence: CATSRDRGKETQYF. In nucleotides, the CDR3 is TGTGCCACCAGCAGAGATCGGGGGAAAGAGACCCAGTACTTC.

The rearrangement links TRBV11-2 to TRBJ2-2; 9 positions match TRBD2. The J segment lost 6 bases and the V segment lost 8 bases, leaving 13 bases of the junction unmatched. Germline lookup yields CDR1 SGHAT and CDR2 FQNNGV. The CDR3 consists of 16 residues. The DNA for the CDR3 is TGTGCCAGCTCCCCGGTAGGCGGGAGGGCCTCCGGGGAGCTGTTTTTT. This gives the protein CASSPVGGRASGELFF.

The chain carries TRBV29-1 and TRBJ2-5; no reliable D call. The germline V gene encodes CDR1 SQVTM and CDR2 ANQGSEA. There are 12 residues in the CDR3. Trimming stripped 6 bases from V and 1 base from J, with 9 bases between. CDR3 in amino acids: CSVWVGQETQYF. The CDR3 DNA is TGCAGCGTGTGGGTGGGCCAAGAGACCCAGTACTTC. Full variable domain (rest looked up from reference TRBV29-1 and TRBJ2-5): SAVISQKPSRDICQRGTSLTIQCQVDSQVTMMFWYRQQPGQSLTLIATANQGSEATYESGFVIDKFPISRPNLTFSTLTVSNMSPEDSSIYLCSVWVGQETQYFGPGTRLLVL.

The chain uses TRBV4-1 and TRBJ2-7, with 12 bases fitting TRBD1. This CDR3 contains 14 residues. Trimming removed 5 bases from V and 6 bases from J; junction bases left unmatched: 5. Per the germline V gene, CDR1 is MGHRA and CDR2 is YSYEKL. This CDR3 is CASSAPGQGAEQYF. CDR3 in DNA: TGCGCCAGCAGCGCACCGGGACAGGGGGCCGAGCAGTACTTC.

CDR3 region: CASTLTGLTGELFF. The DNA for the CDR3 is TGTGCCAGCACTTTAACAGGGTTAACCGGGGAGCTGTTTTTT. This chain joins TRBV25-1 and TRBJ2-2; D is possibly TRBD1 (6 bases). This CDR3 comprises 14 residues. Germline V CDR1 and CDR2: MGHDK, SYGVNS. V was cut by 7 bases and J by 5 bases, with 14 bases left in between.

V usage is TRBV5-4 and J usage is TRBJ1-2, with 9 bases that match TRBD1. Germline CDR1 reads SGHNT; CDR2 reads YYREEE (reference sequence). There are 14 residues in the CDR3. V lost 7 bases, J lost 7 bases, and 11 bases stayed unmatched. This CDR3 is CASRDGQGIGGYTF. CDR3 coding DNA: TGTGCCAGCCGCGATGGACAGGGGATCGGTGGCTACACCTTC.

The J gene is TRBJ2-7, the V gene TRBV19; TRBD1 agrees at 7 bases. CDR1 is LNHDA and CDR2 is SQIVND in the germline V gene (reference sequence). The V segment lost 3 bases and the J segment 3 bases; nucleotides outside the gene matches: 8. The CDR3 is 15 residues long. CDR3 nucleotide sequence: TGTGCCAGTAGTATCGGAACTCCAGGGGGCTACGAGCAGTACTTC. As protein: CASSIGTPGGYEQYF.

The chain recombines TRBV6-5 with TRBJ1-1; D is perhaps TRBD1 (5 bases). With 0 bases removed from V and 5 bases from J, the gap between germline ends came to 7 bases. The CDR3 covers 13 residues. Germline CDR1 is MNHEY and CDR2 is SVGAGI. CDR3 bases: TGTGCCAGCAGTTACTCTGAGGGGACTGAAGCTTTCTTT. Protein: CASSYSEGTEAFF.

This chain connects TRBV19 to TRBJ2-1; 10 nucleotides align to TRBD2. The CDR3 extends over 15 amino acids. Looked up from germline, CDR1 is LNHDA and CDR2 is SQIVND (reference sequence). V lost 4 bases to trimming and J lost 6 bases; unmatched junction nucleotides: 6. Written as DNA, the CDR3 is TGTGCCAGTAGTAATCTAGCGGGAGTAAGCAATGAGCAGTTCTTC. Translation: CASSNLAGVSNEQFF. The full variable domain, its missing parts supplied by reference TRBV19 and TRBJ2-1, is DGGITQSPKYLFRKEGQNVTLSCEQNLNHDAMYWYRQDPGQGLRLIYYSQIVNDFQKGDIAEGYSVSREKKESFPLTVTSAQKNPTAFYLCASSNLAGVSNEQFFGPGTRLTVL.

The chain links TRBV5-8 to TRBJ1-5, with no clear D. Looked up from germline, CDR1 is SGHTS and CDR2 is YDEGEE. The CDR3 consists of 15 residues. The V end lost 4 bases, the J end lost 0 bases, and 11 bases lay between the germline ends. In DNA, the CDR3 is TGTGCCAGCAGCCCTTTCTGGGGTAGCAATCAGCCCCAGCATTTT. Its translation is CASSPFWGSNQPQHF. Supplemented by reference TRBV5-8 and TRBJ1-5, the full variable domain reads EAGVTQSPTHLIKTRGQQATLRCSPISGHTSVYWYQQALGLGLQFLLWYDEGEERNRGNFPPRFSGRQFPNYSSELNVNALELEDSALYLCASSPFWGSNQPQHFGDGTRLSIL.

The chain carries TRBV27 and TRBJ1-6; no definite D call. Germline V gene sequence: CDR1 MNHEY, CDR2 SMNVEV (reference sequence). The CDR3 is 17 residues long. Trimming took 5 bases from V and 4 from J, leaving 18 bases between them. CDR3 in DNA: TGTGCCAGCAGTCCGCGGACCGCCTCTTTTTATAATTCACCCCTCCACTTT. Translation: CASSPRTASFYNSPLHF.

The chain has TRBV7-8 and TRBJ2-7; 7 bases agree with TRBD1. CDR1 and CDR2 (germline): SGHVS, FQNEAQ. There are 13 residues in the CDR3. After removal of 6 bases from V and 4 bases from J, the junction contained 6 bases not matched to a gene. CDR3 amino acids: CASSRDRFYEQYF. CDR3 DNA sequence: TGTGCCAGCAGTCGGGACAGATTTTACGAGCAGTACTTC.

The J gene is TRBJ1-2, the V gene TRBV25-1; no clear D. Germline CDR1 is MGHDK and CDR2 is SYGVNS. Trimming took off 10 bases at V and 3 bases at J, with 15 bases between the two ends. The CDR3 contains 13 residues. The DNA for the CDR3 is TGTGCCACAAGCTCGGGCGTCGACTATGGCTACACCTTC. Residues: CATSSGVDYGYTF.

This chain joins TRBV6-5 and TRBJ2-5, with TRBD1 identical over 8 bases. Germline V CDR1 and CDR2: MNHEY, SVGAGI. V shed 4 bases, J shed 3 bases, and the junction held 7 bases outside the gene matches. The CDR3 runs to 15 residues. The CDR3 here is CASSSTGVGEETQYF. CDR3 coding DNA: TGTGCCAGCAGTTCGACAGGGGTAGGCGAAGAGACCCAGTACTTC.

This sequence joins TRBV5-1 and TRBJ1-1; 7 bases fit TRBD1. This CDR3 is 18 amino acids long. The germline CDR1 and CDR2 sequences are SGHRS and YFSETQ. Unmatched junction bases numbered 17, after V lost 4 bases and J lost 2 bases. The CDR3 sequence is CASSTSPGQNTENTEAFF. CDR3 nucleotide sequence: TGCGCCAGCAGCACGAGTCCGGGACAGAATACCGAAAACACTGAAGCTTTCTTT.

The chain carries TRBV27 and TRBJ2-7; maybe TRBD2 (6 bases). Germline V gene sequence: CDR1 MNHEY, CDR2 SMNVEV (reference sequence). This CDR3 has 16 amino acids. V was pared by 6 bases and J by 0 bases, with 18 bases between. DNA for the CDR3: TGTGCCAGCAGCCGGTCCGGCGGGATAACCTCCTACGAGCAGTACTTC. Its translation: CASSRSGGITSYEQYF.

V and J are TRBV15 and TRBJ2-5, with 12 bases matching TRBD2. Germline values: CDR1 LNHNV, CDR2 YYDKDF (reference sequence). The CDR3 totals 18 residues. Trimming at V came to 0 bases and at J to 5 bases, leaving 10 bases not matched to a gene. For the CDR3, the DNA is TGTGCCACCAGCAGAGATCGGACTAGCGGGAAAGGCAGGGAGACCCAGTACTTC. As protein: CATSRDRTSGKGRETQYF.

This rearrangement joins TRBV27 to TRBJ1-1; D gene uncertain. This CDR3 contains 14 residues. V gave up 5 bases and J gave up 1 base, with 11 bases separating them. Germline CDR1 reads MNHEY; CDR2 reads SMNVEV (reference sequence). CDR3 amino acids: CASSPKRTNTEAFF. For the CDR3, the DNA is TGTGCCAGCAGTCCGAAGAGAACGAACACTGAAGCTTTCTTT.

CDR3 sequence (DNA): TGTGCCACCAGCAGAGACAATCAGCCCCAGCATTTT. Amino acid sequence: CATSRDNQPQHF. The chain links TRBV15 to TRBJ1-5; no definite D call. Trimming took 0 bases from V and 3 from J, leaving 0 bases between them. Per germline, CDR1 LNHNV and CDR2 YYDKDF (reference sequence). The CDR3 contains 12 residues.